The present T cell receptor beta chain was sequenced within a study of T cells in women clearing cervical HPV infection. Turning to the study itself: Donors had HPV16-related CIN3 or worse; 2 had invasive cancer. Case blood drawn at lesion detection; control blood after infection cleared. With HLA typing for only a few women, HLA confounding remains possible.

Per the germline V gene, CDR1 is MNHNS and CDR2 is SASEGT. The CDR3 consists of 15 residues. V lost 4 bases and J lost 8; bases outside the gene matches: 8. Notes on this clone: The read falls 3 residues short of the CDR3 end, and the missing part is taken from the germline J gene.

Clones were sequenced by immunoSEQ multiplex PCR, and TCRdb holds only the in-frame ones, with some missing. The sample features under 20,000 clones, with less than 3.5% in its top ten. The sequence was obtained from a woman aged 18-70 years with a cervical HPV16 infection that either progressed to CIN3+ or cleared (not recorded which). The chain is built from TRBV6-1 and TRBJ2-1, with TRBD1 identical over 10 bases. Sequencing input: blood buffy coat. CDR3 protein: CASSGRDRGYDEQFF. The DNA read from the CDR3 is TGTGCCAGCAGTGGCCGGGACAGGGGTTATGATGAG.